Here is one TCR beta chain with its context. These data belong to a study of blood T cell repertoires in COVID-19. Study details: Specimens from acute and convalescent COVID-19 originated in the United States, Italy and Spain.

Those enrolled, adults aged roughly 18 to 95 years, came from about 24 US areas. In assigning cohorts, the study relied on participant-reported clinical history. The ends were cut back, 4 bases at V and 4 bases at J, with 14 bases in the middle. Germline CDR1 SGDLS, CDR2 YYNGEE. This CDR3 is 15 amino acids long. Clones were read by immunoSEQ multiplex PCR, and TCRdb kept only the in-frame ones, dropping some. The table includes 200,000 to 300,000 clones, around nine tenths detected once. This chain joins TRBV9 and TRBJ1-4, with D perhaps matching TRBD1 (6 bases). Specimen: PBMCs or T cells enriched from blood (not recorded which). This TCR came from a woman in her thirties with acute COVID-19. The CDR3 spells CASSPGGNYNEKLFF. The CDR3 nucleotides are TGTGCCAGCAGCCCGGGGGGCAATTATAATGAAAAACTGTTTTTT. The whole variable domain, remainder taken from reference TRBV9 and TRBJ1-4, is DSGVTQTPKHLITATGQRVTLRCSPRSGDLSVYWYQQSLDQGLQFLIQYYNGEERAKGNILERFSAQQFPDLHSELNLSSLELGDSALYFCASSPGGNYNEKLFFGSGTQLSVL.